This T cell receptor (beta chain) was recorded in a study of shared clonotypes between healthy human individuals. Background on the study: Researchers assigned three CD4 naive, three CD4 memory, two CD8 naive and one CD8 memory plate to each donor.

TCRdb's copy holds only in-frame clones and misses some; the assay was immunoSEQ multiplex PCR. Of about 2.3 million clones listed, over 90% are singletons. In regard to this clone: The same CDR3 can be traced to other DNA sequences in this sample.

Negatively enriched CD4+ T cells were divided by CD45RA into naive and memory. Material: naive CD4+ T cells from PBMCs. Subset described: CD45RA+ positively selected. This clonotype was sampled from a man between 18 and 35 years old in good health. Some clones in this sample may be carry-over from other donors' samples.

CDR3 protein: CASSLGLAGGGQETQYF. CDR3 coding DNA: TGTGCCAGCAGCTTAGGACTAGCGGGAGGAGGGCAAGAGACCCAGTACTTC. The chain combines TRBV7-6 with TRBJ2-5; 13 bases map to TRBD2. The germline gives CDR1 SGHVS, CDR2 FNYEAQ. The CDR3 contains 17 residues. Trimming at V came to 1 base and at J to 2 bases, leaving 4 bases not matched to a gene.